This TCR beta chain is from a study of beta chain features in type 1 diabetes. General observations from the study: Compared with healthy donors, patients appeared to share more similar naive, central memory and regulatory TCRB repertoires. Researchers caution that PCR might favor shorter templates, equally among patients and controls. Among patients with Type 1 diabetes, TCRB CDR3s were moderately but significantly shorter in every one of the four CD4+ subsets.

A remark on this clone: What it binds is unknown.

This CDR3 has 16 residues. J was trimmed by 5 bases and V by 2 bases; bases with no gene match: 7. In germline, CDR1 is LNHDA, CDR2 SQIVND (reference sequence). CD4+ cells of the naive, central memory, regulatory and stem cell-like memory types were sorted via CD45RO/CCR7/CD25/CD127/CD95/CD27. The purity of all sorted populations exceeded 95%. The investigators reverse transcribed all of the isolated RNA, so they sequenced expressed TCRB transcripts. Assay used: immunoSEQ multiplex PCR; TCRdb lists only in-frame clones, some missing. The sample holds 150,000 to 200,000 clones, more than 60% seen once.

The sample taken for sequencing was naive CD4+ T cells from blood. V usage is TRBV19 and J usage is TRBJ2-1; 9 positions agree with TRBD2. The receptor was derived from a man aged 25 to 40 with type 1 diabetes. The CDR3 sequence: CASSISYSGGHNEQFF. CDR3 bases: TGTGCCAGTAGTATATCGTACAGCGGGGGGCACAATGAGCAGTTCTTC.